Listed below are T cell receptor beta chains from one sample, sequenced in a study of PD-1 blockade in classical Hodgkin lymphoma. Assay: immunoSEQ multiplex PCR; the TCRdb copy retains only in-frame clones and omits some. The sample has 100,000 to 120,000 clones; 70% to 90% are singletons. Specimen: peripheral blood mononuclear cells (PBMCs), collected before the second cycle of nivolumab. The receptors come from a human donor with classical Hodgkin lymphoma. Each CDR3 is given without its conserved first and last residue. Each record gives: clone size, V gene, J gene, CDR3 protein. Size is stated for part of the rows, as once, few or many counts, or as a class when the clone is expanded.

NA	TRBV7-9	TRBJ2-5	ASSLGQGQETQY
NA	TRBV6-5	TRBJ1-1	ASSDRVAF
NA	TRBV5-6	TRBJ2-1	ASTQILVSSYNEQF
NA	TRBV4-1	TRBJ2-1	ASSQVGGSSYNEQF
NA	TRBV11-2	TRBJ2-7	ASSLERDITYEQY
NA	TRBV6-5	TRBJ1-1	ASTTGGNTEAF
NA	TRBV11-2	TRBJ1-5	ASSQTGDNQPQH
NA	TRBV6-1	TRBJ2-1	ASSEGGLAAQF
once	TRBV5-1	TRBJ1-1	ASSFSGRQALNTEAF
NA	TRBV4-1	TRBJ2-1	ASSQEGTPRGDEQF
NA	TRBV11-1	TRBJ2-1	ASRSSGRSYNEQF
NA	TRBV19	TRBJ2-1	ATGLAGVSNEQF
once	TRBV18	TRBJ2-2	ASSPPGTFSANTGELF
few	TRBV7-2	TRBJ2-1	ASALAGSSYNEQF
NA	TRBV30	TRBJ2-1	AWSEGADSYNEQF
NA	TRBV6-5	TRBJ2-7	ASSADRSSYEQY
NA	TRBV7-9	TRBJ1-1	ASSAGTAEAF
NA	TRBV5-6	TRBJ2-5	ASSLVGETQY
once	TRBV5-1	TRBJ2-2	ASSLEGNTGELF
NA	TRBV14	TRBJ1-4	ASSQDLKVNEKLF
NA	TRBV19	TRBJ1-2	ASSFPTGTDEGDGYT
NA	TRBV4-2	TRBJ2-1	ASSQGSPTINEQF
NA	TRBV6-5	TRBJ2-1	ASTRGLAGINEQF
NA	TRBV28	TRBJ1-5	ATKMGNNQPQH
NA	TRBV4-1	TRBJ1-5	ASSQDRTAKLRPQH
once	TRBV19	TRBJ2-3	ASSRTTLAGRTDTQY
NA	TRBV30	TRBJ1-1	ACHRGATEAF
many	TRBV5-1	TRBJ1-2	ASSLEQGAYGYT
NA	TRBV11-3	TRBJ1-2	ASSLARRGRGYGYT
NA	TRBV5-6	TRBJ2-4	ASSLGTNIQY
NA	TRBV11-2	TRBJ1-1	ASSLVGGDTEAF
NA	TRBV11-2	TRBJ1-1	ASSLGLTGQGRGTEAF
NA	TRBV6-4	TRBJ2-3	ASSVNTDSSTDTQY
NA	TRBV6-4	TRBJ1-5	ASSPGTGNAHNQPQH
NA	TRBV4-2	TRBJ1-4	ASSPEEVRATNEKLF
NA	TRBV5-6	TRBJ2-4	ASSLGGSLAKNIQY
NA	TRBV28	TRBJ2-1	ASSSPGTSNEQF